This T cell receptor beta chain was sequenced in a study of blood T cell repertoires in COVID-19 (dated by TCRdb to between 2020 and 2021). Concerning the study at large: Collaborator samples came from the United States, Italy and Spain and covered acute and convalescent phases of COVID-19. Deeply sampled blood TCRbeta repertoires from subjects exposed to, actively infected with, or recovered from COVID-19 were included in the dataset. The material from the prospective study consisted of cDNA or gDNA derived from T cells, B-cell-depleted T cells, or PBMCs. Where available, HLA class I and class II types were obtained from metadata supplied by the sample provider rather than from assay-based typing. The samples were drawn from the first 160 participants of the ongoing ImmuneRACE study and from about 1,200 subjects provided by 6 global collaborators. The repertoires were made available in a free public database intended to serve as a resource for research on the immune response to SARS-CoV-2. The sample metadata nearly always contained a de-identified subject ID, COVID-19 status, age in years and sex.

At one collaborating source in Seattle, patients were enrolled during active infection and were followed longitudinally through the course of disease. Each collaborating institution followed its own protocols to collect whole blood in K2EDTA tubes. Collaborator samples were shipped for TCRbeta analysis as frozen whole blood, isolated PBMCs, or DNA extracted from either sample type. TCRbeta CDR3 regions were amplified from genomic DNA using the immunoSEQ Assay, a bias-controlled multiplex PCR. Regarding the original processing steps: The number of nucleated cells in each sample was estimated from the amplification of reference gene primers within the assay. Sequence reads were collapsed and filtered to measure the absolute abundance of every unique TCRbeta CDR3 rearrangement. For each sample, productive Simpson clonality was calculated as the square root of Simpson's diversity index across productive rearrangements. TCRdb took over this immuneACCESS table, retaining in-frame rearrangements with V and J assigned. Such tables are incomplete; in checked studies, under half of the missing clones stem from an unresolved V gene, and the remainder is unexplained. V and J calls and clone size come straight from that table; D and trimming were deduced from the DNA. The sample table records about 130,000 clones; 81% of these occur just once. The ten largest make up roughly a sixth of the sample.

CDR1 and CDR2, looked up from the germline V gene (reference sequence), are LNHDA and SQIVND. Germline trimming: 7 bases from V, 6 bases from J; junction bases outside gene matches: 5. From the cysteine through the phenylalanine, the CDR3 covers 14 amino acids. Only the CDR3 DNA stays, 42 bases, in frame from base 1. About this clone: No cognate antigen has been identified for it. No clone much larger than this one lies a single base away; base qualities are absent.

The investigation overall reported the following: The amount of clinical and demographic metadata varied by source and participant and was provided uncurated.

Source material: peripheral blood. The chain is made from TRBV19 and TRBJ2-1; TRBD2 aligns with 11 central bases. The clonotype comes from a man aged 25-40 years with COVID-19, enrolled during active disease. The CDR3 sequence is CASKIAGGGNEQFF. The DNA reads TGTGCCAGTAAGATAGCGGGAGGGGGCAATGAGCAGTTCTTC.